These 32 T cell receptor beta chains were sequenced from one sample in a study of OX40 agonist ivuxolimab in advanced cancers. TCRdb's table, derived via immunoSEQ multiplex PCR, lists solely in-frame clones and lacks some. Of 65,000 or so clones detected, about 85% appear once; the ten largest clones hold 3% to 4%. This sample comprised CD4+ or CD8+ T cells sorted from blood, obtained in a trial of the OX40 agonist ivuxolimab. The source of these receptors is an adult with an advanced solid tumor such as melanoma, head and neck, liver or kidney cancer.

This clone was observed a handful of times. V and J are TRBV19 and TRBJ2-1; 12 bases agree with TRBD1. The CDR3 covers 17 residues. V shed 3 bases, J shed 10 bases, and the junction held 13 bases outside the gene matches. Germline V CDR1 and CDR2: LNHDA, SQIVND (reference sequence). This chain's CDR3 is CASSIGEGTGGRLEQFF. Here the CDR3 DNA reads TGTGCCAGTAGTATCGGGGAGGGGACAGGGGGCCGACTAGAGCAGTTCTTC.

The J gene is TRBJ2-7, the V gene TRBV18; either TRBD1 or TRBD2 may fit D (5 bases each). Trimming removed 2 bases from V and 0 bases from J, with 8 bases in between. Germline V gene data show CDR1 as KGHSH and CDR2 as LQKENI. The CDR3 spans 14 residues. The CDR3 DNA sequence: TGTGCCAGCTCACCAGGGGACGGCTCCTACGAGCAGTACTTC. Amino acids: CASSPGDGSYEQYF.

The rearrangement links TRBV6-1 to TRBJ2-1, with 11 bases matching TRBD1. This CDR3 has 15 amino acids. CDR1 and CDR2 from the germline V gene are MNHNS and SASEGT. Trimming removed 4 bases from V and 8 bases from J; junction bases left unmatched: 7. The CDR3 bases are TGTGCCAGCAGTGGACTGGACAGGGGGCGGTATGAGCAGTTCTTC. Translation gives CASSGLDRGRYEQFF.

The V and J genes are TRBV18 and TRBJ1-5; perhaps TRBD1 as D (6 bases). CDR3 length: 14 residues. Germline values: CDR1 KGHSH, CDR2 LQKENI. V dropped 6 bases and J dropped 7 bases, with 16 bases sitting between them. CDR3 region: CASSLGGVGQPQHF. DNA for the CDR3: TGTGCCAGCTCGTTAGGGGGGGTAGGACAGCCCCAGCATTTT.

The V and J genes are TRBV19 and TRBJ1-1; 8 bases map to TRBD1. Germline CDR1 and CDR2: LNHDA and SQIVND (reference sequence). J lost 10 bases, V lost 6 bases, and 13 bases had no gene match. The CDR3 runs 14 residues. In DNA, the CDR3 is TGTGCCAGTAGAACCCGATGGGACAGGCCGCGAGCTTTCTTT. Translating gives CASRTRWDRPRAFF.

The chain combines TRBV25-1 with TRBJ2-7; weak D call: TRBD2 (6 bases). CDR1 MGHDK and CDR2 SYGVNS come from the germline V gene. V gave up 7 bases and J gave up 2 bases, with 18 bases separating them. The CDR3 loop spans 15 amino acids. The CDR3 bases are TGTGCCAGCACCCCCCGCGGGGAGGAGGCCTACGAGCAGTACTTC. It yields the protein CASTPRGEEAYEQYF.

The chain recombines TRBV19 with TRBJ2-7; 9 bases line up with TRBD2. V lost 5 bases and J lost 4; bases outside the gene matches: 9. CDR3 size: 15 residues. Per germline, CDR1 LNHDA and CDR2 SQIVND (reference sequence). CDR3 region: CASSPNLAGPYEQYF. DNA of the CDR3: TGTGCCAGTAGTCCCAATCTAGCGGGACCTTACGAGCAGTACTTC.

The rearrangement joins TRBV11-3 to TRBJ2-7; 8 nucleotides align to TRBD1. CDR1 SGHNT and CDR2 YENEEA come from the germline V gene. Unmatched junction bases numbered 10, after V lost 4 bases and J lost 5 bases. This CDR3 spans 15 amino acids. The CDR3, as DNA: TGTGCCAGCAGCTCGCCTATCCGGACAGGGAACGAGCAGTACTTC. This gives the protein CASSSPIRTGNEQYF.

This rearrangement joins TRBV28 to TRBJ2-7, with D perhaps TRBD2 (5 bases). This CDR3 has 15 amino acids. The V end lost 5 bases, the J end lost 2 bases, and 16 bases lay between the germline ends. Germline-derived CDR1 and CDR2 are MDHEN and SYDVKM. The CDR3 region is CASSSRTRGTYEQYF. In nucleotides, the CDR3 is TGTGCCAGCAGTAGCCGTACTAGAGGAACCTACGAGCAGTACTTC.

The chain uses TRBV5-6 and TRBJ2-7; possible D gene TRBD1, 6 bases. With 0 bases removed from V and 2 bases from J, the gap between germline ends came to 9 bases. This CDR3 contains 14 residues. Looked up from germline, CDR1 is SGHDT and CDR2 is YYEEEE. CDR3 sequence: CASSLAGETYEQYF. The CDR3 nucleotides are TGTGCCAGCAGCTTGGCAGGGGAAACCTACGAGCAGTACTTC.

The V gene is TRBV25-1, the J gene TRBJ2-5; weak D call: TRBD2 (7 bases). Trimming stripped 2 bases from V and 4 bases from J, with 11 bases between. There are 14 residues in the CDR3. CDR1 MGHDK and CDR2 SYGVNS come from the germline V gene. The CDR3 protein is CASSEEGGLETQYF. CDR3 nucleotide sequence: TGTGCCAGCAGTGAAGAGGGGGGGTTAGAGACCCAGTACTTC.

In its sample, this clone was seen once. This rearrangement joins TRBV11-3 to TRBJ2-5; possible D gene TRBD1, 6 bases. Trimming took 2 bases from V and 2 from J, leaving 9 bases between them. This CDR3 region has 14 residues. Germline-derived CDR1 and CDR2 are SGHNT and YENEEA. The CDR3 nucleotides read TGTGCCAGCAGCTTATCCGGACAGCAAGAGACCCAGTACTTC. Its translation is CASSLSGQQETQYF.

This clone showed up just a few times. The chain links TRBV7-6 to TRBJ2-1; the match to TRBD2 covers 9 bases. Germline V gives CDR1 SGHVS, CDR2 FNYEAQ. V was pared by 1 base and J by 4 bases, with 5 bases of the junction left unmatched. The CDR3 length is 16 residues. As DNA, the CDR3 is TGTGCCAGCAGCTTAGGATCCCTAGCGGGGTACAATGAGCAGTTCTTC. Its protein product is CASSLGSLAGYNEQFF.

This clone was counted once. The chain is built from TRBV4-1 and TRBJ1-5, with 8 bases aligning to TRBD1. This CDR3 comprises 15 residues. Trimming took 1 base from V and 7 from J; bases not matched to a gene: 6. CDR1 is MGHRA and CDR2 is YSYEKL in the germline V gene. The CDR3 DNA reads as TGCGCCAGCAGCCAAGTGGACAGGGCATGGCAGCCCCAGCATTTT. Its protein is CASSQVDRAWQPQHF.

About this clone itself: A junction end diverges from the germline sequence, so it may reflect a read error. The chain uses TRBV5-1 and TRBJ2-4; a weak D match, TRBD2 (5 bases). This CDR3 contains 13 residues. Per germline, CDR1 SGHRS and CDR2 YFSETQ. CDR3 coding DNA: TGCGCCAGCAGCATACTACCCGGGAACACTCAGTACTTC. It codes for CASSILPGNTQYF.

The V and J genes are TRBV27 and TRBJ2-1; D is undetermined. The CDR3 is 13 amino acids. Germline CDR1 is MNHEY and CDR2 is SMNVEV (reference sequence). V was pared by 2 bases and J by 10 bases, with 12 bases between. The CDR3 sequence is CASSLVSRLEQFF. The CDR3 DNA follows: TGTGCCAGCAGTTTAGTGTCCCGCCTCGAGCAGTTCTTC.

J is TRBJ2-7 and V is TRBV5-5, with 9 positions matching TRBD2. The CDR3 contains 15 residues. Losses at the gene ends were 5 bases for V and 3 bases for J; bases not matched to a gene: 9. Germline CDR1 is SGHKS and CDR2 is YYEKEE (reference sequence). The CDR3, as DNA: TGTGCCAGCAGGGAGGTAGCGGGAGACCTCTACGAGCAGTACTTC. Translating it yields CASREVAGDLYEQYF.

The chain is built from TRBV12-5 and TRBJ1-2, with TRBD1 matching over 8 bases. The ends lost 5 bases at V and 6 bases at J; junction bases unmatched: 2. In germline, CDR1 is LGHNT, CDR2 FRNRAP. The CDR3 totals 12 residues. The chain's CDR3 is CASGPGGNGYTF. CDR3 in DNA: TGTGCTAGTGGTCCAGGGGGCAATGGCTACACCTTC.

The V gene is TRBV6-1, the J gene TRBJ2-5; the D is unclear. The germline V and J ends were trimmed by 3 bases and 5 bases, with 7 bases remaining between them. This CDR3 region has 12 residues. Germline CDR1 reads MNHNS; CDR2 reads SASEGT. Here the CDR3 DNA reads TGTGCCAGCAGTGATCTCTGGGAGACCCAGTACTTC. Translation: CASSDLWETQYF.

This clone was seen more than once but under ten times. For the CDR3, the DNA is TGTGCCAGCAGCCCCCCGACAGATCCCTCCTTCGGCTACACCTTC. Translating gives CASSPPTDPSFGYTF. The chain carries TRBV7-9 and TRBJ1-2; maybe TRBD1 (5 bases). Germline V lookup: CDR1 SEHNR, CDR2 FQNEAQ (reference sequence). Trimming cost V 5 bases and J 8 bases, with 21 bases left between them. The CDR3 loop spans 15 amino acids.

The DNA for the CDR3 is TGTGCCAGCAGCTTTGCGGGACAGTGGATCTACGAGCAGTACTTC. Its translation is CASSFAGQWIYEQYF. This chain connects TRBV11-3 to TRBJ2-7; possible D gene TRBD1, 7 bases. The germline gives CDR1 SGHNT, CDR2 YENEEA. V was trimmed by 3 bases and J by 3 bases, leaving 15 bases between them. CDR3 length: 15 residues.

The J gene is TRBJ1-3, the V gene TRBV6-5; D remains ambiguous. The length of the CDR3 is 16 residues. Germline V gene sequence: CDR1 MNHEY, CDR2 SVGAGI. V was cut by 0 bases and J by 0 bases, with 9 bases left in between. The CDR3 here is CASSYSAVSSGNTIYF. In DNA, the CDR3 is TGTGCCAGCAGTTACTCCGCAGTCAGCTCTGGAAACACCATATATTTT.

The chain uses TRBV10-3 and TRBJ2-3; 7 nucleotides agree with TRBD1. Trimming cost V 5 bases and J 3 bases; bases outside gene matches: 8. The CDR3 contains 15 residues. CDR1 is ENHRY and CDR2 is SYGVKD in the germline V gene. As DNA, the CDR3 is TGTGCCATCAGTAGACCGGGACAGAGAACAGATACGCAGTATTTT. Its protein product is CAISRPGQRTDTQYF.

V usage is TRBV9 and J usage is TRBJ2-2; D call uncertain. The CDR3 is made up of 14 amino acids. Trimming left V 6 bases short and J 7 bases short, with 16 bases between. Per the germline V gene, CDR1 is SGDLS and CDR2 is YYNGEE. In DNA, the CDR3 is TGTGCCAGCAACACCCCTGATATTGACGGGGAGCTGTTTTTT. Translating gives CASNTPDIDGELFF.

The rearrangement links TRBV14 to TRBJ1-2, with D unresolved. In germline, CDR1 is SGHDN, CDR2 FVKESK. This CDR3 has 14 amino acids. Trimming cost V 5 bases and J 6 bases, with 16 bases left between them. The CDR3 region is CASSSSGVRDGYTF. DNA of the CDR3: TGTGCCAGCAGCTCCTCCGGGGTTAGGGATGGCTACACCTTC.

The CDR3 sequence: CASSPGPFPYEQYF. The CDR3 DNA sequence: TGTGCCAGCAGTCCAGGTCCCTTTCCCTACGAGCAGTACTTC. The gene calls are TRBV6-5 and TRBJ2-5, with no clear D. The DNA end is more similar to TRBJ2-7, so the J call may be wrong. Germline assignment: CDR1 MNHEY and CDR2 SVGAGI. This CDR3 has 14 residues.

This clone was detected a few times. The genes are TRBV9 and TRBJ2-2, with 10 bases aligning to TRBD2. Trimming took 0 bases from V and 6 from J; bases not matched to a gene: 2. The CDR3 runs 15 residues. Germline CDR1 is SGDLS and CDR2 is YYNGEE. CDR3 amino acids: CASSVALAGAGELFF. In nucleotides, the CDR3 is TGTGCCAGCAGCGTAGCCCTAGCGGGAGCCGGGGAGCTGTTTTTT.

The chain combines TRBV7-8 with TRBJ2-5; tentatively, D is TRBD2 (6 bases). The germline V gene encodes CDR1 SGHVS and CDR2 FQNEAQ. CDR3 length: 15 residues. V was shortened by 5 bases and J by 2 bases, with 15 bases between the two germline ends. CDR3 bases: TGTGCCAGCAGCCCCCTCTGGGAGGCTCAAGAGACCCAGTACTTC. It yields the protein CASSPLWEAQETQYF.

The chain has TRBV4-2 and TRBJ2-7, with TRBD1 as a possible D gene (6 bases). V lost 3 bases and J lost 0, with 12 bases in between. The CDR3 is 15 residues long. The V gene's germline CDR1 is LGHNA and CDR2 YNFKEQ. CDR3 loop: CASSHDTGSSYEQYF. The CDR3 DNA sequence: TGTGCCAGCAGCCACGATACAGGGTCCTCCTACGAGCAGTACTTC.

This clone was recorded once. The chain combines TRBV7-2 with TRBJ1-1; D unclear. Germline V lookup: CDR1 SGHTA, CDR2 FQGNSA. The length of the CDR3 is 14 residues. Trimming took off 3 bases at V and 0 bases at J, with 8 bases between the two ends. CDR3 protein: CASSLVRLNTEAFF. The CDR3 bases are TGTGCCAGCAGCTTGGTACGGCTGAACACTGAAGCTTTCTTT.

This sequence joins TRBV30 and TRBJ2-7; D gene ambiguous. Germline CDR1 reads GTSNPN; CDR2 reads SVGIG (reference sequence). V shed 3 bases and J shed 3 bases, with 9 bases lying between them. The CDR3 loop spans 12 amino acids. As DNA, the CDR3 is TGTGCCTGGAGGGGCAGGTTCTACGAGCAGTACTTC. It is translated as CAWRGRFYEQYF.

This chain joins TRBV9 and TRBJ2-1; no reliable D call. The CDR3 contains 14 residues. The germline V gene has CDR1 SGDLS and CDR2 YYNGEE. V was pared by 4 bases and J by 7 bases, with 15 bases between. CDR3 sequence: CASSRRMGENEQFF. CDR3 in DNA: TGTGCCAGCAGCCGCCGAATGGGCGAGAATGAGCAGTTCTTC.